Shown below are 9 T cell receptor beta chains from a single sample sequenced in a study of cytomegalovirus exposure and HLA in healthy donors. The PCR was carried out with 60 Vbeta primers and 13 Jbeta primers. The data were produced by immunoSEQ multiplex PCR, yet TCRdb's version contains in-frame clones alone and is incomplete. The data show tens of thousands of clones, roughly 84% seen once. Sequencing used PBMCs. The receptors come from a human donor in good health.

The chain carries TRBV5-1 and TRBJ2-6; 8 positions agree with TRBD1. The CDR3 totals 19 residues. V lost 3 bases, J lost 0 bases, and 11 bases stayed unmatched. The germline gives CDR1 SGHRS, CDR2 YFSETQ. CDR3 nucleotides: TGCGCCAGCAGCTCCATAGGCGACAGGGGATACTCTGGGGCCAACGTCCTGACTTTC. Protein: CASSSIGDRGYSGANVLTF. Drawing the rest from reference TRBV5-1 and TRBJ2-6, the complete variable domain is KAGVTQTPRYLIKTRGQQVTLSCSPISGHRSVSWYQQTPGQGLQFLFEYFSETQRNKGNFPGRFSGRQFSNSRSEMNVSTLELGDSALYLCASSSIGDRGYSGANVLTFGAGSRLTVL.

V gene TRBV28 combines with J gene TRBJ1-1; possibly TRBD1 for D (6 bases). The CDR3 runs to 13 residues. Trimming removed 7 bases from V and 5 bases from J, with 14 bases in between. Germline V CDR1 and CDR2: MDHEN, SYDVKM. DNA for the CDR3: TGTGCCAGCATTCTTTTTCAGGGGACTGAAGCTTTCTTT. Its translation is CASILFQGTEAFF.

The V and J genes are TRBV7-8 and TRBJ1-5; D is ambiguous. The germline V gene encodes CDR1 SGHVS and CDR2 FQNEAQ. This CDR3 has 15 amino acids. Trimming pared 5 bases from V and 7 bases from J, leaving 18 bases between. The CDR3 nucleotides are TGTGCCAGCAGCACCACCCCGTCGGGGAACCAGCCCCAGCATTTT. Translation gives CASSTTPSGNQPQHF.

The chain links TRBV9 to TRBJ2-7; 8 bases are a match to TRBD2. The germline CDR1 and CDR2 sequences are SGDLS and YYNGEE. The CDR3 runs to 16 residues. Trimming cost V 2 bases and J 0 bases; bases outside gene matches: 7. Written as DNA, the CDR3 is TGTGCCAGCAGCGTTTCGGGGGGGCCGAGCTCCTACGAGCAGTACTTC. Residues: CASSVSGGPSSYEQYF.

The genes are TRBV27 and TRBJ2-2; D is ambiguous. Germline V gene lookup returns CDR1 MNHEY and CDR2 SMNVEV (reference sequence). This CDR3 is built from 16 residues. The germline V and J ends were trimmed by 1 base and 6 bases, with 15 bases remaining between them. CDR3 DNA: TGTGCCAGCAGTTTATGGGCCCCCGCCAACCCCGGGGAGCTGTTTTTT. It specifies CASSLWAPANPGELFF.

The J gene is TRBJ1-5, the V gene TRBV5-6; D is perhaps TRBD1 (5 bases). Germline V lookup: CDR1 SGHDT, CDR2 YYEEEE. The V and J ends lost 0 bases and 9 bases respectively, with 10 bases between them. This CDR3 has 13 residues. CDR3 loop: CASSLGQGRPQHF. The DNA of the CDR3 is TGTGCCAGCAGCTTGGGTCAGGGCCGGCCCCAGCATTTT. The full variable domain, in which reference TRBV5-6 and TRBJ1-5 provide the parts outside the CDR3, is DAGVTQSPTHLIKTRGQQVTLRCSPKSGHDTVSWYQQALGQGPQFIFQYYEEEERQRGNFPDRFSGHQFPNYSSELNVNALLLGDSALYLCASSLGQGRPQHFGDGTRLSIL.

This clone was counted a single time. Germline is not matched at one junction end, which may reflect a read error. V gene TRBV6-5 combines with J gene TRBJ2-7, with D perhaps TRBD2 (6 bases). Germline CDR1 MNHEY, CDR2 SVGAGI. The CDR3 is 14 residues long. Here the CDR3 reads CAGSREFRSYEQYF. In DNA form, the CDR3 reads TGTGCCGGCAGCCGGGAGTTCCGGTCCTACGAGCAGTACTTC.

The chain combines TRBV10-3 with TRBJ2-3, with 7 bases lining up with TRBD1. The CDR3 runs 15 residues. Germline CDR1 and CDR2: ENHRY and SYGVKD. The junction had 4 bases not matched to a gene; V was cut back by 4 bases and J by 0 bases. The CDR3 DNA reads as TGTGCCATCAGTGGGTTGGGACAGAGCACAGATACGCAGTATTTT. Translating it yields CAISGLGQSTDTQYF.

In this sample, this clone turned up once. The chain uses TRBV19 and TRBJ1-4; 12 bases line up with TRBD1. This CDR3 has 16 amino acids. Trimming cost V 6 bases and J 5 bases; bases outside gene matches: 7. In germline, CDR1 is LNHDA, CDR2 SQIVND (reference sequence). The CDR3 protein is CASRTGTGGANEKLFF. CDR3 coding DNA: TGTGCCAGTAGAACCGGGACAGGGGGCGCAAATGAAAAACTGTTTTTT.